This T cell receptor beta chain is from a study of blood T cell repertoires in COVID-19. Across the whole study: Collection of acute and convalescent COVID-19 samples took place in the United States, Italy and Spain.

Per the germline V gene, CDR1 is SGHAT and CDR2 is FQNNGV. The CDR3 length is 12 residues. V gave up 1 base and J gave up 11 bases, with 11 bases separating them. Measured with immunoSEQ multiplex PCR; TCRdb has only the in-frame clones, and not every one. This sample yields 250,000 to 300,000 clones, of which around 86% are seen a single time; less than 1.6% belongs to the top ten. What was sequenced was peripheral blood. The chain carries TRBV11-2 and TRBJ1-1, with D maybe TRBD1 (5 bases). This TCR was sampled from a woman in her thirties or forties who had recovered from COVID-19. CDR3 in amino acids: CASSLAFGGAFF. In nucleotides, the CDR3 is TGTGCCAGCAGCTTAGCTTTTGGGGGGGCTTTCTTT.